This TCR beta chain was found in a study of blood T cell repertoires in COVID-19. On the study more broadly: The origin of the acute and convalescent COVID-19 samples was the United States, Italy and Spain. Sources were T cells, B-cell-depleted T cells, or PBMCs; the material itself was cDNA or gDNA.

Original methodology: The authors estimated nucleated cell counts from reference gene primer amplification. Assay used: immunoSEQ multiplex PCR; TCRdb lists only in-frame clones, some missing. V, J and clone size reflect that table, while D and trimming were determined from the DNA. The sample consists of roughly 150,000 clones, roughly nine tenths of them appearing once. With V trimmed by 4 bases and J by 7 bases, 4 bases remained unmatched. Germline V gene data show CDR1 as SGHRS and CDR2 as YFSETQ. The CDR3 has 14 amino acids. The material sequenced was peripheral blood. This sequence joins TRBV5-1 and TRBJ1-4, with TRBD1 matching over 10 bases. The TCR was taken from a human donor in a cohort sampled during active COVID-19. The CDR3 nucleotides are TGCGCCAGCAGCCCCGGGACAGGGGCTGAAAAACTGTTTTTT. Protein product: CASSPGTGAEKLFF. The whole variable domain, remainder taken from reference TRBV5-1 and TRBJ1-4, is KAGVTQTPRYLIKTRGQQVTLSCSPISGHRSVSWYQQTPGQGLQFLFEYFSETQRNKGNFPGRFSGRQFSNSRSEMNVSTLELGDSALYLCASSPGTGAEKLFFGSGTQLSVL.